These 4 T cell receptor beta chains were sequenced from one sample in a study of CD8+ T cells in alopecia areata. Treatment specified: oral pan-JAK inhibitor, 5-10 mg twice daily. Reverse transcribed after extraction, RNA yielded cDNA as the sequencing template. The repertoire was sequenced with immunoSEQ multiplex PCR; TCRdb's copy has only in-frame clones and lacks some. The repertoire holds 98,000 or so clones, with around 60% as singletons. Sequencing was performed on CD8+ T cells sorted from blood, taken at week 4, from a patient treated with tofacitinib. These receptors were obtained from a human donor with alopecia areata.

For the CDR3, the DNA is TGTGCTAGTGGTTCCGGACAAGGCGCAGATACGCAGTATTTT. Its protein product is CASGSGQGADTQYF. The rearrangement uses TRBV12-5 and TRBJ2-3; possible D gene TRBD1, 5 bases. The germline V gene encodes CDR1 LGHNT and CDR2 FRNRAP. The CDR3 is 14 amino acids. V was shortened by 4 bases and J by 4 bases, with 12 bases between the two germline ends. The full variable domain, rest sourced from reference TRBV12-5 and TRBJ2-3, is DARVTQTPRHKVTEMGQEVTMRCQPILGHNTVFWYRQTMMQGLELLAYFRNRAPLDDSGMPKDRFSAEMPDATLATLKIQPSEPRDSAVYFCASGSGQGADTQYFGPGTRLTVL.

Only a few counts were recorded for this clone. V usage is TRBV19 and J usage is TRBJ2-5; 13 bases are a match to TRBD2. The CDR3 has 16 residues. Germline loops: CDR1 LNHDA, CDR2 SQIVND (reference sequence). J lost 4 bases, V lost 5 bases, and 7 bases had no gene match. CDR3 DNA: TGTGCCAGTAGTTCCACCGGGACTAGCGGGGCAGAGACCCAGTACTTC. It encodes CASSSTGTSGAETQYF.

The chain links TRBV5-1 to TRBJ1-2; 7 positions match TRBD1. The V segment lost 2 bases and the J segment 5 bases; nucleotides outside the gene matches: 9. The germline V gene encodes CDR1 SGHRS and CDR2 YFSETQ. This CDR3 is built from 15 residues. The CDR3 nucleotides are TGCGCCAGCAGCTTCGATCAGACAGGGACGTATGGCTACACCTTC. Translated: CASSFDQTGTYGYTF.

This clone was counted a few times. This chain connects TRBV15 to TRBJ1-1; no clear D gene. Trimming took off 8 bases at V and 7 bases at J, with 14 bases between the two ends. The CDR3 totals 12 residues. Germline V lookup: CDR1 LNHNV, CDR2 YYDKDF (reference sequence). The CDR3 protein is CATEVEGGEAFF. As DNA, the CDR3 is TGTGCCACCGAAGTCGAGGGCGGTGAAGCTTTCTTT. The variable domain in full, completed from reference TRBV15 and TRBJ1-1, reads DAMVIQNPRYQVTQFGKPVTLSCSQTLNHNVMYWYQQKSSQAPKLLFHYYDKDFNNEADTPDNFQSRRPNTSFCFLDIRSPGLGDTAMYLCATEVEGGEAFFGQGTRLTVV.